Following are 22 T cell receptor beta chains from one sample sequenced in a study of beta chain features in type 1 diabetes. The isolated RNA, all of it, was reverse transcribed, so expressed TCRB transcripts were what got sequenced. The table came from immunoSEQ multiplex PCR; TCRdb's copy has only in-frame clones and leaves some out. The sample lists 120,000 to 150,000 clones; about 50% were seen once. Sequenced material: Tregs from blood. Source of these receptors: a man aged 18 to 29 in good health.

The CDR3 DNA reads TGTGCCTGGAACAGGCCACCCCTCCACTTT. Translation gives CAWNRPPLHF. V usage is TRBV30 and J usage is TRBJ1-6; D perhaps matches TRBD1 (5 bases). The germline V gene has CDR1 GTSNPN and CDR2 SVGIG (reference sequence). V was cut by 4 bases and J by 11 bases, with 6 bases left in between. This CDR3 contains 10 residues.

The chain has TRBV19 and TRBJ1-5; D ambiguous. V lost 3 bases and J 3 bases, leaving 12 bases between the germline ends. Germline CDR1 is LNHDA and CDR2 is SQIVND (reference sequence). The CDR3 contains 15 residues. The DNA for the CDR3 is TGTGCCAGTAGTATTTTGGCAGACACCAATCAGCCCCAGCATTTT. Translation: CASSILADTNQPQHF.

Only a few counts were recorded for this clone. The V and J genes are TRBV10-3 and TRBJ2-3; D ambiguous. In germline, CDR1 is ENHRY, CDR2 SYGVKD. This CDR3 has 13 residues. V was pared by 11 bases and J by 1 base, with 13 bases between. The CDR3 sequence is CASKVAGTDTQYF. For the CDR3, the DNA is TGTGCCTCAAAGGTGGCGGGCACAGATACGCAGTATTTT.

This clone came up many times. V is TRBV7-8 and J is TRBJ2-1, with D maybe TRBD1 (5 bases). Germline V gene lookup returns CDR1 SGHVS and CDR2 FQNEAQ. The CDR3 has 18 amino acids. V was clipped by 1 base and J by 4 bases, with 20 bases between them. CDR3 amino acids: CASSLGPVGQPRYNEQFF. DNA for the CDR3: TGTGCCAGCAGCTTAGGGCCGGTGGGGCAGCCTAGATACAATGAGCAGTTCTTC.

The chain has TRBV5-4 and TRBJ2-5, with a weak D call TRBD1 (6 bases). The CDR3 totals 17 residues. The V gene lost 0 bases and the J gene lost 2 bases, with 17 bases spanning the gap. Germline assignment: CDR1 SGHNT and CDR2 YYREEE (reference sequence). CDR3 region: CASSLGTGFRVQETQYF. Here the CDR3 DNA reads TGTGCCAGCAGCTTGGGAACAGGGTTTCGGGTTCAAGAGACCCAGTACTTC.

The chain employs TRBV6-5 and TRBJ1-5; weak D call: TRBD1 (5 bases). The V and J ends lost 6 bases and 4 bases respectively, with 13 bases between them. This CDR3 comprises 14 residues. The V gene's germline CDR1 is MNHEY and CDR2 SVGAGI. The CDR3 loop reads CASSRRGLNQPQHF. DNA of the CDR3: TGTGCCAGCAGCCGGCGGGGACTGAATCAGCCCCAGCATTTT.

This clone was counted only a few times. The chain uses TRBV29-1 and TRBJ2-7, with TRBD1 as a possible D gene (5 bases). V was shortened by 4 bases and J by 2 bases, with 9 bases between the two germline ends. The CDR3 runs 12 residues. In germline, CDR1 is SQVTM, CDR2 ANQGSEA. CDR3 nucleotides: TGCAGCGTTGGTAGCAGGGCCTACGAGCAGTACTTC. Protein: CSVGSRAYEQYF.

The chain carries TRBV19 and TRBJ2-1, with TRBD2 identical over 11 bases. Trimming took 5 bases from V and 14 from J; bases not matched to a gene: 11. This CDR3 is built from 14 residues. Germline values: CDR1 LNHDA, CDR2 SQIVND (reference sequence). This CDR3 is CASSGLAGGRGEFF. DNA for the CDR3: TGTGCCAGTAGTGGGCTAGCGGGGGGCCGGGGGGAGTTCTTC.

This sequence joins TRBV19 and TRBJ2-3; 7 bases are a match to TRBD1. From germline, CDR1 is LNHDA and CDR2 SQIVND (reference sequence). Losses at the gene ends were 5 bases for V and 1 base for J; bases not matched to a gene: 0. The CDR3 is 13 amino acids. In DNA, the CDR3 is TGTGCCAGTAGTCAGGGGGGCACAGATACGCAGTATTTT. Residues: CASSQGGTDTQYF.

This clone was seen once. CDR3 amino acids: CASRLGLALYQETQYF. CDR3 nucleotide sequence: TGTGCCAGCAGACTCGGACTAGCGCTATACCAAGAGACCCAGTACTTC. The gene calls are TRBV28 and TRBJ2-5, with TRBD2 identical over 9 bases. The V gene end was trimmed by 6 bases and the J gene end by 0 bases; junction bases not matched to a gene: 8. The CDR3 runs 16 residues. CDR1 MDHEN and CDR2 SYDVKM come from the germline V gene.

The chain links TRBV27 to TRBJ2-2; D is possibly TRBD2 (5 bases). V was trimmed by 1 base and J by 1 base, leaving 7 bases between them. In germline, CDR1 is MNHEY, CDR2 SMNVEV (reference sequence). The CDR3 totals 15 residues. The CDR3 loop reads CASSLFGMNTGELFF. In DNA, the CDR3 is TGTGCCAGCAGTTTATTCGGGATGAACACCGGGGAGCTGTTTTTT.

This clone was seen just once. The chain combines TRBV5-6 with TRBJ2-5; D possibly corresponds to TRBD2 (6 bases). Germline CDR1 SGHDT, CDR2 YYEEEE. The CDR3 has 14 residues. Between the trimmed V and J ends, which lost 0 bases and 4 bases, there was a span of 10 bases. The CDR3 region has the DNA TGTGCCAGCAGCTTGGTTGGGGAGGTAGAGACCCAGTACTTC. Its translation: CASSLVGEVETQYF.

The V call is TRBV6-6, the J call TRBJ2-3; TRBD2 matches 8 bases. The trim removed 0 bases at V and 4 bases at J, leaving 3 bases unmatched. The CDR3 totals 15 residues. Germline V lookup: CDR1 MNHNY, CDR2 SVGAGI (reference sequence). The CDR3 DNA follows: TGTGCCAGCAGTTACTCCCTTAGCGGGGCAGATACGCAGTATTTT. Amino acids: CASSYSLSGADTQYF.

V is TRBV6-5 and J is TRBJ2-7; 7 nucleotides match TRBD1. Germline CDR1 MNHEY, CDR2 SVGAGI. The CDR3 extends over 15 amino acids. V shed 6 bases, J shed 3 bases, and the junction held 11 bases outside the gene matches. Here the CDR3 DNA reads TGTGCCAGCAGCCGTTCTCTGGGACAGATCTACGAGCAGTACTTC. It is translated as CASSRSLGQIYEQYF.

A few counts support this clone. The chain has TRBV19 and TRBJ1-1; D unclear. This CDR3 region has 13 residues. Trimming removed 8 bases from V and 5 bases from J, with 15 bases in between. The germline CDR1 and CDR2 sequences are LNHDA and SQIVND (reference sequence). The CDR3 DNA sequence: TGTGCCAGTCGGGCTACTCGGGGAACTGAAGCTTTCTTT. This sequence encodes CASRATRGTEAFF.

This clone was seen a handful of times. This chain links TRBV7-2 with TRBJ2-3; D perhaps matches TRBD1 (5 bases). This CDR3 region has 14 residues. Trimming shortened V by 2 bases and J by 3 bases, and 9 bases separated the two germline ends. Germline V gives CDR1 SGHTA, CDR2 FQGNSA. Here the CDR3 reads CASSLQGPTDTQYF. The DNA for the CDR3 is TGTGCCAGCAGCTTACAGGGTCCGACAGATACGCAGTATTTT.

This clone occurred once. This chain links TRBV5-1 with TRBJ2-3, with 9 bases lining up with TRBD2. In germline, CDR1 is SGHRS, CDR2 YFSETQ. This CDR3 is built from 15 residues. The J segment lost 0 bases and the V segment lost 4 bases, leaving 3 bases of the junction unmatched. The CDR3 sequence: CASSKRGASTDTQYF. The CDR3, as DNA: TGCGCCAGCAGCAAGCGGGGGGCTAGCACAGATACGCAGTATTTT.

The chain uses TRBV7-9 and TRBJ2-2; possible D gene TRBD1, 6 bases. CDR1 and CDR2 from the germline V gene are SEHNR and FQNEAQ (reference sequence). The CDR3 has 14 residues. V lost 3 bases to trimming and J lost 7 bases, with 12 bases between them. For the CDR3, the DNA is TGTGCCAGCAGCTTGAAACAGGGCGGCGGGGAGCTGTTTTTT. This gives the protein CASSLKQGGGELFF.

The genes are TRBV27 and TRBJ2-7, with 8 bases that match TRBD1. The length of the CDR3 is 15 residues. Germline V gene sequence: CDR1 MNHEY, CDR2 SMNVEV (reference sequence). V gave up 5 bases and J gave up 0 bases; unmatched junction bases: 6. CDR3 nucleotide sequence: TGTGCCAGCAGTCCAAGACAGGGGTTCTCCTACGAGCAGTACTTC. Residues: CASSPRQGFSYEQYF.

This chain uses TRBV11-2 with TRBJ2-1; no reliable D call. CDR1 and CDR2 from the germline V gene are SGHAT and FQNNGV. The V and J ends lost 0 bases and 0 bases respectively, with 15 bases between them. The CDR3 runs 18 residues. In DNA, the CDR3 is TGTGCCAGCAGCTTAGATCTAAGACACCCCAGCTCCTACAATGAGCAGTTCTTC. Translating it yields CASSLDLRHPSSYNEQFF.

This clone appeared a few times. The chain carries TRBV19 and TRBJ2-1, with 7 nucleotides matching TRBD2. Per germline, CDR1 LNHDA and CDR2 SQIVND (reference sequence). The CDR3 is 14 residues long. With 8 bases clipped from V and 10 bases from J, the junction kept 14 bases outside the gene matches. The DNA of the CDR3 is TGTGCCAGTTGTAACCGGGAGGTGAGGGGCGAGCAGTTCTTC. Translation gives CASCNREVRGEQFF.

This clone appeared a few times. The chain has TRBV19 and TRBJ2-1, with 7 nucleotides matching TRBD1. Per germline, CDR1 LNHDA and CDR2 SQIVND (reference sequence). V was pared by 9 bases and J by 9 bases, with 14 bases of the junction left unmatched. The CDR3 sequence is 14 residues long. The CDR3 DNA is TGTGCCAGCTTGCGACAGGGTTGGGATACTGAGCAGTTCTTC. This codes for CASLRQGWDTEQFF.